Below, 20 T cell receptor beta chains from the same sample are listed, as sequenced in a study of PD-1 blockade in classical Hodgkin lymphoma. Exposure to brentuximab vedotin varied, and each patient had relapsed following autologous stem cell transplantation. Profiled with immunoSEQ multiplex PCR; TCRdb holds only in-frame clones, not every one. Of approximately 60,000 clones in the sample, about 91% were seen once. The specimen comprised peripheral blood mononuclear cells (PBMCs), sampled at baseline. These receptor sequences come from a human donor with classical Hodgkin lymphoma.

This clone was detected only once. The chain recombines TRBV6-1 with TRBJ2-7; unclear D gene. Trimming took off 2 bases at V and 0 bases at J, with 14 bases between the two ends. CDR1 is MNHNS and CDR2 is SASEGT in the germline V gene. The length of the CDR3 is 16 residues. The CDR3 DNA follows: TGTGCCAGCAGTGAATTCTCAGTGGGCAGCTCCTACGAGCAGTACTTC. This sequence encodes CASSEFSVGSSYEQYF.

The chain has TRBV6-5 and TRBJ2-7; 7 bases match TRBD1. With V trimmed by 3 bases and J by 4 bases, 6 bases remained unmatched. CDR1 and CDR2 from the germline V gene are MNHEY and SVGAGI. The CDR3 contains 14 residues. The CDR3 loop reads CASSYPGQKYEQYF. The CDR3 coding sequence is TGTGCCAGCAGTTATCCGGGACAGAAATACGAGCAGTACTTC.

This chain connects TRBV7-8 to TRBJ1-4; TRBD1 might be the D (6 bases). Germline assignment: CDR1 SGHVS and CDR2 FQNEAQ. The CDR3 covers 15 residues. V was clipped by 8 bases and J by 8 bases, with 21 bases between them. CDR3 sequence (DNA): TGTGCCAGCCTTCCAAGCAGGGCAGGGGAGGAAAAACTGTTTTTT. This encodes CASLPSRAGEEKLFF.

The V gene is TRBV9, the J gene TRBJ2-2, with D possibly matching TRBD1 (5 bases). Looked up from germline, CDR1 is SGDLS and CDR2 is YYNGEE. Trimming left V 3 bases short and J 4 bases short, with 16 bases between. The CDR3 is 16 residues long. The CDR3 nucleotides read TGTGCCAGCAGCGCAACCCGCAGGGATCCCACCGGGGAGCTGTTTTTT. Amino acids: CASSATRRDPTGELFF. The full variable domain, in which reference TRBV9 and TRBJ2-2 provide the parts outside the CDR3, is DSGVTQTPKHLITATGQRVTLRCSPRSGDLSVYWYQQSLDQGLQFLIQYYNGEERAKGNILERFSAQQFPDLHSELNLSSLELGDSALYFCASSATRRDPTGELFFGEGSRLTVL.

The chain employs TRBV5-1 and TRBJ1-1, with D uncertain. V was clipped by 1 base and J by 2 bases, with 12 bases between them. The CDR3 has 15 amino acids. The germline V gene has CDR1 SGHRS and CDR2 YFSETQ. The chain's CDR3 is CASSLSPQTNTEAFF. CDR3 in DNA: TGCGCCAGCAGCTTGTCCCCCCAAACTAACACTGAAGCTTTCTTT.

This clone is a singleton in its sample. The gene calls are TRBV5-5 and TRBJ2-3; either TRBD1 or TRBD2 may fit D (5 bases each). This CDR3 has 15 residues. V gave up 4 bases and J gave up 0 bases, with 12 bases separating them. Germline CDR1 SGHKS, CDR2 YYEKEE (reference sequence). CDR3 DNA sequence: TGTGCCAGCAGCCCCAGAGGGGCTAGCACAGATACGCAGTATTTT. The encoded protein is CASSPRGASTDTQYF.

The rearrangement uses TRBV7-2 and TRBJ2-1; a possible D gene is TRBD1 (5 bases). This CDR3 comprises 14 residues. Per the germline V gene, CDR1 is SGHTA and CDR2 is FQGNSA. Trimming cost V 7 bases and J 7 bases, with 17 bases left between them. The CDR3 here is CASTPGAAGNEQFF. The CDR3 DNA reads TGTGCCAGCACCCCAGGAGCAGCAGGGAATGAGCAGTTCTTC.

This clone turned up a few times. The V and J genes are TRBV4-1 and TRBJ2-3; a weak D match, TRBD1 (6 bases). From germline, CDR1 is MGHRA and CDR2 YSYEKL. V gave up 0 bases and J gave up 4 bases, with 11 bases separating them. This CDR3 is built from 15 residues. The DNA for the CDR3 is TGCGCCAGCAGCCAAGACAGGGGTCTCGCAGATACGCAGTATTTT. Translation gives CASSQDRGLADTQYF.

The V gene is TRBV10-3, the J gene TRBJ1-2; tentative D call: TRBD1 (6 bases). The CDR3 contains 17 residues. V lost 2 bases and J 8 bases, leaving 24 bases between the germline ends. Germline V lookup: CDR1 ENHRY, CDR2 SYGVKD. CDR3 bases: TGTGCCATCAGTGAGCTTCGAGGTGGGGGCACCCAGGGGGGCTACACCTTC. As protein: CAISELRGGGTQGGYTF.

The chain couples TRBV6-5 to TRBJ1-2, with 7 bases fitting TRBD1. This CDR3 spans 12 amino acids. Trimming cost V 5 bases and J 7 bases; bases outside gene matches: 4. CDR1 MNHEY and CDR2 SVGAGI come from the germline V gene. This CDR3 reads CASSLTGAGYTF. CDR3 nucleotides: TGTGCCAGCAGTCTCACAGGGGCTGGCTACACCTTC.

The chain carries TRBV6-5 and TRBJ2-3, with 10 positions matching TRBD2. V was pared by 3 bases and J by 2 bases, with 5 bases of the junction left unmatched. The CDR3 length is 16 residues. Germline V gene sequence: CDR1 MNHEY, CDR2 SVGAGI. The CDR3 sequence is CASSYRTSGHTDTQYF. The CDR3, as DNA: TGTGCCAGCAGTTATAGGACTAGCGGCCACACAGATACGCAGTATTTT.

The genes are TRBV19 and TRBJ2-1; D might be TRBD1 (6 bases). Trimming left V 10 bases short and J 4 bases short, with 17 bases between. The CDR3 contains 14 residues. Germline CDR1 reads LNHDA; CDR2 reads SQIVND (reference sequence). The CDR3: CATQRSGVYNEQFF. The DNA for the CDR3 is TGTGCCACCCAGAGGTCAGGGGTGTACAATGAGCAGTTCTTC.

The chain recombines TRBV9 with TRBJ1-2; D is possibly TRBD1 (5 bases). In germline, CDR1 is SGDLS, CDR2 YYNGEE. The germline V and J ends were trimmed by 3 bases and 0 bases, with 9 bases remaining between them. The CDR3 covers 14 residues. The CDR3 spells CASSGDGANYGYTF. The CDR3 region has the DNA TGTGCCAGCAGCGGGGACGGGGCTAACTATGGCTACACCTTC.

V and J are TRBV9 and TRBJ2-2, with D tentatively TRBD1 or TRBD2 (6 bases each). The CDR3 is made up of 18 amino acids. V was shortened by 0 bases and J by 2 bases, with 17 bases between the two germline ends. Germline CDR1 is SGDLS and CDR2 is YYNGEE. The CDR3 is CASSVAMPQGTNTGELFF. CDR3 in DNA: TGTGCCAGCAGCGTAGCTATGCCGCAGGGGACTAACACCGGGGAGCTGTTTTTT.

The rearrangement links TRBV9 to TRBJ2-5, with D possibly being TRBD2 (5 bases). CDR1 is SGDLS, CDR2 YYNGEE, per germline. Trimming removed 0 bases from V and 5 bases from J, with 17 bases in between. The CDR3 totals 16 residues. The CDR3 sequence is CASSVGGIPGWETQYF. The CDR3, as DNA: TGTGCCAGCAGCGTAGGAGGGATACCCGGGTGGGAGACCCAGTACTTC. The variable domain in full, with the rest retrieved from reference TRBV9 and TRBJ2-5, is DSGVTQTPKHLITATGQRVTLRCSPRSGDLSVYWYQQSLDQGLQFLIQYYNGEERAKGNILERFSAQQFPDLHSELNLSSLELGDSALYFCASSVGGIPGWETQYFGPGTRLLVL.

The chain recombines TRBV11-2 with TRBJ2-5, with 10 bases lining up with TRBD2. Germline-derived CDR1 and CDR2 are SGHAT and FQNNGV. V was pared by 1 base and J by 0 bases, with 5 bases of the junction left unmatched. The CDR3 is 17 residues long. As DNA, the CDR3 is TGTGCCAGCAGCTTAGGTGTAGCGGGGGGCTACCAAGAGACCCAGTACTTC. It is translated as CASSLGVAGGYQETQYF.

J is TRBJ2-1 and V is TRBV29-1, with 7 bases identical to TRBD2. The CDR3 consists of 14 residues. CDR1 and CDR2 from the germline V gene are SQVTM and ANQGSEA. The ends lost 4 bases at V and 3 bases at J; junction bases unmatched: 6. The CDR3 spells CSVAPGRGYNEQFF. CDR3 in DNA: TGCAGCGTTGCCCCGGGGAGGGGCTACAATGAGCAGTTCTTC.

The J gene is TRBJ1-4, the V gene TRBV18; no clear D. V lost 6 bases and J lost 7, with 12 bases in between. CDR1 is KGHSH and CDR2 is LQKENI in the germline V gene. The CDR3 contains 13 residues. The CDR3 DNA reads TGTGCCAGCTCCCGCGCTAAGGGTGAAAAACTGTTTTTT. It yields the protein CASSRAKGEKLFF.

The V and J genes are TRBV29-1 and TRBJ2-7; either TRBD1 or TRBD2 may fit D (5 bases each). Trimming took 8 bases from V and 1 from J, leaving 15 bases between them. There are 13 residues in the CDR3. Germline lookup yields CDR1 SQVTM and CDR2 ANQGSEA. The CDR3, as DNA: TGCAGCCCCCCCGGGACGGGGTCCTACGAGCAGTACTTC. Protein product: CSPPGTGSYEQYF.

The chain combines TRBV19 with TRBJ2-3; D is undetermined. Deletions cut 1 base from V and 6 bases from J, with 5 bases between. The CDR3 is 12 residues long. From germline, CDR1 is LNHDA and CDR2 SQIVND (reference sequence). The CDR3 nucleotides are TGTGCCAGTAGTATAGTCGGGGATACGCAGTATTTT. This sequence encodes CASSIVGDTQYF. Filled out from reference TRBV19 and TRBJ2-3, the complete variable domain reads DGGITQSPKYLFRKEGQNVTLSCEQNLNHDAMYWYRQDPGQGLRLIYYSQIVNDFQKGDIAEGYSVSREKKESFPLTVTSAQKNPTAFYLCASSIVGDTQYFGPGTRLTVL.